These T cell receptor beta chains were read from a single sample in a study of identical twins. From the 5' RACE reads, TCRdb called clonotypes with MiXCR, one entry per CDR3 protein. The data show about 700,000 distinct CDR3 sequences, with 8.6% seen just once and roughly 0.9% held by the top ten. These data also formed part of another study, on yellow fever vaccine responses in identical twins.

The sample consisted of PBMCs. The origin of the receptors is a woman aged 18-35 years in good health. Both conserved end residues are part of each CDR3. Fields, in order: V gene, J gene, D gene, clone size, CDR3 protein, CDR3 DNA. The D gene is left open where the match is weak. Some rows have no size entry. The others give once, few or many, or a class for an expanded clone.

TRBV27	TRBJ2-7	-	-	CASSLGREYEQYF	TGTGCCAGCAGTTTAGGCAGGGAATACGAGCAGTACTTC
TRBV21-1	TRBJ1-2	-	few	CASSVGTPEYGYTF	TGTGCCAGCAGCGTGGGGACCCCGGAGTATGGCTACACCTTC
TRBV30	TRBJ2-1	TRBD2	-	CAWSVRLAGGNEQFF	TGTGCCTGGAGTGTACGGCTAGCGGGAGGGAATGAGCAGTTCTTC
TRBV7-9	TRBJ2-7	-	many	CASSPPDIPGEQYF	TGTGCCAGCAGCCCCCCGGACATCCCGGGCGAGCAGTACTTC
TRBV20-1	TRBJ2-7	-	many	CSAPGRAYEQYF	TGCAGTGCTCCCGGACGGGCATACGAGCAGTACTTC
TRBV18	TRBJ2-3	TRBD2	-	CASSPLLFAGGIPNGTDTQYF	TGTGCCAGCTCACCACTGCTTTTTGCGGGGGGGATACCAAACGGCACAGATACGCAGTATTTT
TRBV12-5	TRBJ2-5	TRBD2	-	CASGFTPSGGFCETQYF	TGTGCTAGTGGTTTCACCCCGTCGGGGGGTTTTTGTGAGACCCAGTACTTC
TRBV5-1	TRBJ2-3	-	-	CASSQIQGTDTQYF	TGCGCCAGCAGCCAGATACAGGGCACAGATACGCAGTATTTT
TRBV5-1	TRBJ2-1	-	many	CASSREYNEQFF	TGCGCCAGCTCACGGGAATACAATGAGCAGTTCTTC
TRBV5-1	TRBJ2-1	TRBD2	few	CASQAGAGNEQFF	TGCGCCAGCCAAGCGGGAGCGGGCAATGAGCAGTTCTTC
TRBV7-8	TRBJ2-5	TRBD2	-	CASSSGLAGGLSTQYF	TGTGCCAGCAGCTCCGGACTAGCGGGCGGGTTATCGACCCAGTACTTC
TRBV20-1	TRBJ2-3	TRBD2	many	CSARGLAGVFTDTQYF	TGCAGTGCTAGAGGACTAGCGGGGGTGTTCACAGATACGCAGTATTTT